The present entry profiles one T cell receptor (beta chain) with its context. Which antigen it targets is not known. Base qualities are not at hand, and no much larger clone is one base apart. This specimen comes from a study of T cell responses to AZD1222 COVID-19 vaccine (dated by TCRdb to about 2021). Notes on the research overall: A total of approximately 230 trial participants underwent TCR sequencing, of whom nearly 210 received two doses of AZD1222 and about 25 received two doses of the MenACWY control vaccine. Trial participants were enrolled by age into 18-55, 56-69 and 70-plus year subgroups, with around 150, 28 and 57 TCR-sequenced participants respectively.

The CDR3 regions of human TCRbeta chains were analyzed by immunosequencing. Per the source publication's procedure: Repertoire TCRs were checked for matches against a reference library of SARS-CoV-2-specific TCRs that had been generated using the MIRA antigen-specificity platform. Breadth was defined as the fraction of unique TCRs that were SARS-CoV-2-associated. Depth was defined as the fraction of total T cells that were SARS-CoV-2-associated. Each spike-specific TCR was assigned to its reactive spike region and to a CD4 or CD8 class using the MIRA data. Log10-transformed breadth and depth values were compared by one-way ANOVA with Sidak's multiple comparisons tests. What TCRdb holds here is the immuneACCESS table cut down to in-frame rearrangements. Part of the clones is not present; checked against another copy, under half of the missing clones reflect an unresolved V gene, and the others are unexplained. The V and J calls and clone size were taken over from that table, and D and trimming were inferred from the DNA. The table for this sample lists more than 150,000 clones; over 70% of them were counted only once. The ten largest clones capture about 2.5% of the sample.

Overall results and qualifications from the work: Conclusions about previously exposed vaccinees were limited because only a handful of AZD1222 recipients were SARS-CoV-2 seropositive at baseline. Most participants were white British and females outnumbered males, and the authors suggested that clonal diversity may have been underestimated. In the small 56-69-year group, the increase in depth fell short of significance, most likely because of low power. After two AZD1222 doses, both the breadth and the depth of spike-specific TCRs were significantly higher than at day 0 and than in MenACWY recipients. Nearly half of unique spike-specific TCRs reportedly recognized epitopes outside regions mutated in the B.1.351 and B.1.1.7 variants. Because no samples from the day 14 peak response were available, repertoires could be characterized only after the peak T cell response. Vaccine-associated CD4 TCRs spanned the whole spike protein, with dominant responses in regions 160-218 and 743-854.

Read against the paper, the sample's time point label means: baseline before first vaccination. The treatment or condition label, as the study defines it: meningococcal conjugate vaccine given as trial control. The vaccinee samples were drawn from two UK trials, COV001 and COV002, one of which was a single-blind randomized controlled phase 2/3 trial testing AZD1222 (ChAdOx1 nCoV-19) in healthy adults. For TCRbeta chain sequencing, PBMC samples from trial participants were taken at day 0 and at day 28 after the second dose. Trimming takes 2 bases off V and 6 bases off J; junction bases not matched to a gene: 9. CDR1 GTSNPN and CDR2 SVGIG were looked up in the germline V gene (reference sequence). The CDR3 has 14 amino acids, counting the end cysteine and phenylalanine. Only the CDR3 DNA is retained, 42 bases long and in frame from the first base.

Material: peripheral blood, obtained on day 0 of MenACWY control vaccination. The receptor was isolated from an adult in good health. Here the chain combines TRBV30 and TRBJ1-2, and TRBD1 aligns with 7 junction nucleotides. This receptor has the CDR3 CAWSFSGGRDGYTF. Read as DNA, the sequence is TGTGCCTGGAGTTTTTCAGGGGGAAGGGATGGCTACACCTTC. Full variable domain (CDR3 extended with the reference TRBV30 and TRBJ1-2 proteins): SQTIHQWPATLVQPVGSPLSLECTVEGTSNPNLYWYRQAAGRGLQLLFYSVGIGQISSEVPQNLSASRPQDRQFILSSKKLLLSDSGFYLCAWSFSGGRDGYTFGSGTRLTVV.